Sequencing of this T cell receptor (beta chain) was carried out in a study of CD8 T cells in ankylosing spondylitis. Broader study findings: A TCR beta motif of under 10 highly homologous variants appeared characteristic of ankylosing spondylitis blood.

Trimming took 4 bases from V and 0 from J, leaving 12 bases between them. Germline V gene data show CDR1 as SEHNR and CDR2 as FQNEAQ (reference sequence). The CDR3 loop spans 15 amino acids. With respect to this clonotype: The antigen remains unidentified.

MiXCR, applied by TCRdb to the 5' RACE reads, yields one record per CDR3 protein. The table lists around 140,000 distinct CDR3 sequences, more than 9.5% of them singletons, with about 4% in the top ten. This chain links TRBV7-9 with TRBJ1-1; D might be TRBD1 (6 bases). The TCR was taken from a female donor with ankylosing spondylitis or in good health (not recorded which). The sample was blood, either unsorted or a sorted T cell fraction (not recorded which). The CDR3 sequence: CASSSADSLNTEAFF. The CDR3 DNA reads TGTGCCAGCAGCTCCGCGGACAGTCTGAACACTGAAGCTTTCTTT.